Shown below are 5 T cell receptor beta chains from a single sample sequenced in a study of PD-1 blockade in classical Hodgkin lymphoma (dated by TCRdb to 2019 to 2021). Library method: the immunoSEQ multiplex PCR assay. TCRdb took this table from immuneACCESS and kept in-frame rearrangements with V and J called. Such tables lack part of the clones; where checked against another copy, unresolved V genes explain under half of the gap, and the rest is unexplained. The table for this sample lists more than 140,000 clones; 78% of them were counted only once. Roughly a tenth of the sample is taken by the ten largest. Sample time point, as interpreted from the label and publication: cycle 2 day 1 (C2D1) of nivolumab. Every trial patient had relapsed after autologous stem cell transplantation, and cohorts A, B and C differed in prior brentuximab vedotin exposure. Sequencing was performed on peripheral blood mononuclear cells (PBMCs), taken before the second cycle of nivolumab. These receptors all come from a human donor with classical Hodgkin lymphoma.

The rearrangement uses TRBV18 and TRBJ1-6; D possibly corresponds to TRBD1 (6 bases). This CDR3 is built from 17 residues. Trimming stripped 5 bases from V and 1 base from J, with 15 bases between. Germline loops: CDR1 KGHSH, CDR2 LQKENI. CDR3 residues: CASSGTGQGSYNSPLHF. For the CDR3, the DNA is TGTGCCAGCTCAGGAACGGGGCAGGGGTCCTATAATTCACCCCTCCACTTT.

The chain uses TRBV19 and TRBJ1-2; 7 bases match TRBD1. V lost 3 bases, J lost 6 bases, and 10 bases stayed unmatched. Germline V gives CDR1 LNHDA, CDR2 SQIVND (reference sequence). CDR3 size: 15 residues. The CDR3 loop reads CASSIYRRQGNGYTF. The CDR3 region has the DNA TGTGCCAGTAGTATCTATCGGCGACAGGGTAATGGCTACACCTTC.

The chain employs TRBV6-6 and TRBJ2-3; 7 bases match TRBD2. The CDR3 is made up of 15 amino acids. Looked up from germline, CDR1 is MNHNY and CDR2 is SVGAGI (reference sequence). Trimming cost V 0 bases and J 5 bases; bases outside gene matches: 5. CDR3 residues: CASSYSLLARDTQYF. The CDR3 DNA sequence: TGTGCCAGCAGTTACTCGTTACTAGCGAGAGATACGCAGTATTTT.

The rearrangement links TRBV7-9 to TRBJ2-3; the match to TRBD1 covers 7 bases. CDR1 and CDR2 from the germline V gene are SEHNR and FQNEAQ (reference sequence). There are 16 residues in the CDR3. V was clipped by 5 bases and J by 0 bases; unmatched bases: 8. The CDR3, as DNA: TGTGCCAGCAGCGAGAGGGGGACAGTCAGCACAGATACGCAGTATTTT. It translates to CASSERGTVSTDTQYF.

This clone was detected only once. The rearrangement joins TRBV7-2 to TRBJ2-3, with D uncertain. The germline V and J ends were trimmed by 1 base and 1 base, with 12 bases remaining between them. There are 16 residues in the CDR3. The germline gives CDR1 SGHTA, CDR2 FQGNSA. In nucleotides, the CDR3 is TGTGCCAGCAGCTTAGGCGGCGGATTCCGCACAGATACGCAGTATTTT. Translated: CASSLGGGFRTDTQYF.